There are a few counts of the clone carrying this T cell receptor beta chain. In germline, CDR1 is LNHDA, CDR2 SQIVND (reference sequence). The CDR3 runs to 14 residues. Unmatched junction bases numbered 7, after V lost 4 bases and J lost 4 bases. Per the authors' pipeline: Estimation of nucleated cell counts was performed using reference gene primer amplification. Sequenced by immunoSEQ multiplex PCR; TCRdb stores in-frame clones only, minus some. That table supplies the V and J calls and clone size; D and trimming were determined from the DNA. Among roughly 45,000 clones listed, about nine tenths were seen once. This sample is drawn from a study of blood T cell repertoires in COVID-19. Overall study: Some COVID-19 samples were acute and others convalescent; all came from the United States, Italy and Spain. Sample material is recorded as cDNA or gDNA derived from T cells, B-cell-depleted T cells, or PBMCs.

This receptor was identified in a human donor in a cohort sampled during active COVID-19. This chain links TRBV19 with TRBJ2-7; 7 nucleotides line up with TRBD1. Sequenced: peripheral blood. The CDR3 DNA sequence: TGTGCCAGTAGTAAGGCAGGGGGTAAATACGAGCAGTACTTC. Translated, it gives CASSKAGGKYEQYF.